A selection of T cell receptor beta chains follows, all from one sample in a study of cytomegalovirus exposure and HLA in healthy donors. Generated by immunoSEQ multiplex PCR, the TCRdb table keeps only in-frame clones and is missing some. The table has around 200,000 clones, 65% to 75% seen once. The sequenced sample consisted of PBMCs. These receptors came from a man aged 25-45 years in good health and CMV-seropositive. The CDR3 runs from the conserved cysteine through the conserved F or W. The D gene is left open where the match is weak. Size is omitted from some rows. Given values are once, few, many or a class for expanded clones.

>.|TRBJ1-2|TRBV19|.
TGTGCCAGTGAGGGAGGACGGCCTAACTATGGCTACACCTTC
CASEGGRPNYGYTF
>once|TRBJ2-7|TRBV14|.
TGTGCCAGCAGCCAAGGGACAGCCTACGAGCAGTACTTC
CASSQGTAYEQYF
>.|TRBJ1-1|TRBV6-5|TRBD1
TGTGCCAGCAGTTACGGGAGGGACAGGGGAGGCACTGAAGCTTTCTTT
CASSYGRDRGGTEAFF
>.|TRBJ2-5|TRBV7-2|TRBD1
TGTGCCAGCAGCTTAGAAGGGGACAGGGGGGTTATCCGAGAGACCCAGTACTTC
CASSLEGDRGVIRETQYF
>many|TRBJ2-2|TRBV7-2|TRBD1
TGTGCCAGCAGCCGGGACAGGAGCACTACCGGGGAGCTGTTTTTT
CASSRDRSTTGELFF
>few|TRBJ2-7|TRBV14|TRBD1
TGTGCCAGCAGCCTCGGGCAGGGGGCCTACGAGCAGTACTTC
CASSLGQGAYEQYF
>.|TRBJ2-7|TRBV5-1|TRBD1
TGCGCCAGCAGCTCCGGGACAGGGGCATACGAGCAGTACTTC
CASSSGTGAYEQYF
>few|TRBJ1-4|TRBV11-1|.
TGTGCCAGCAGCTTAGAAAAGAGGTCGGTGGCCGGCGAAAAACTGTTTTTT
CASSLEKRSVAGEKLFF
>.|TRBJ2-7|TRBV18|TRBD2
TGTGCCAGCTCACCGGGGGGGGGACCTACCTACGAGCAGTACTTC
CASSPGGGPTYEQYF
>.|TRBJ2-7|TRBV11-2|TRBD2
TGTGCCAGCAGCTTAGTTGCGGGAGGTGGCTACGAGCAGTACTTC
CASSLVAGGGYEQYF
>few|TRBJ2-3|TRBV7-3|.
TGTGCCAGCAGCCGCCGTCTGAGGGAGACAGATACGCAGTATTTT
CASSRRLRETDTQYF
>.|TRBJ2-2|TRBV7-3|TRBD1
TGTGCCAGCAGCTTAACGGGGACAGGGTTGACCGGGGAGCTGTTTTTT
CASSLTGTGLTGELFF
>few|TRBJ2-1|TRBV27|.
TGTGCCAGCAGTCCTAGGTTTTACAGGGAGCATGAGCAGTTCTTC
CASSPRFYREHEQFF
>.|TRBJ1-2|TRBV9|.
TGTGCCAGCAGCGCGGGGGGACCAGCTAACTATGGCTACACCTTC
CASSAGGPANYGYTF
>many|TRBJ2-4|TRBV28|TRBD1
TGTGCCAGCAGTTCCCTGGACAGGGGGGACATTCAGTACTTC
CASSSLDRGDIQYF
>.|TRBJ2-2|TRBV4-1|TRBD2
TGCGCCAGCAGCCTTACCCCGGGGACTAGAGCGTCCGGGGAGCTGTTTTTT
CASSLTPGTRASGELFF
>.|TRBJ2-7|TRBV21-1|.
TGTGCCAGCAGCAAAGGTAGGGAGAACCACTCCTACGAGCAGTACTTC
CASSKGRENHSYEQYF
>.|TRBJ2-2|TRBV15|.
TGTGCCACCAGCCGCCCAGCGGAGAACACCGGGGAGCTGTTTTTT
CATSRPAENTGELFF
>.|TRBJ1-4|TRBV18|.
TGTGCCAGCTCAAACAGTGCAACTAATGAAAAACTGTTTTTT
CASSNSATNEKLFF
>.|TRBJ1-1|TRBV7-9|TRBD1
TGTGCCAGCAGCAGCGGACAGGGCGATCCCACTGAAGCTTTCTTT
CASSSGQGDPTEAFF
>.|TRBJ2-1|TRBV30|TRBD2
TGTGCCTGGAGCCGGACTAGCGGGCTCAATGAGCAGTTCTTC
CAWSRTSGLNEQFF
>.|TRBJ2-5|TRBV28|.
TGTGCCAGCAGTTTTTCCAGCGGGCTAAAAGAGACCCAGTACTTC
CASSFSSGLKETQYF
>few|TRBJ2-5|TRBV5-4|.
TGTGCCAGCAGCTTTCATGCAGGGTCGCAAGAGACCCAGTACTTC
CASSFHAGSQETQYF
>.|TRBJ2-7|TRBV6-5|.
TGTGCCAGCAGTTACTCGAGGCTCTCCTACGAGCAGTACTTC
CASSYSRLSYEQYF
>.|TRBJ1-6|TRBV4-2|.
TGTGCCAGCAGCCAAGAAGTCGCAGGGAATAATTCACCCCTCCACTTT
CASSQEVAGNNSPLHF
>.|TRBJ2-5|TRBV29-1|.
TGCAGCGTTGACGCGGCCGGCCAAGAGACCCAGTACTTC
CSVDAAGQETQYF
>.|TRBJ2-2|TRBV29-1|TRBD1
TGCAGCGTGAATGGACAGGGCGGGGAGCTGTTTTTT
CSVNGQGGELFF
>.|TRBJ2-3|TRBV19|.
TGTGCCAGTAGTATGGGTAACAGCGGAAGCACAGATACGCAGTATTTT
CASSMGNSGSTDTQYF
>.|TRBJ2-2|TRBV18|TRBD2
TGTGCCAGCTCACCTAATTTGGGACTAGCGGACACCGGGGAGCTGTTTTTT
CASSPNLGLADTGELFF
>.|TRBJ1-4|TRBV28|.
TGTGCCAGCAGATGGGGGGCAACTAATGAAAAACTGTTTTTT
CASRWGATNEKLFF
>.|TRBJ2-6|TRBV4-3|TRBD2
TGCGCCAGCAGCCAAGGGGCAGGGAGGGCTGGGGCCAACGTCCTGACTTTC
CASSQGAGRAGANVLTF
>.|TRBJ1-4|TRBV7-9|TRBD1
TGTGCCAGCAGCTCCCGGGACAGGAATGAAAAACTGTTTTTT
CASSSRDRNEKLFF
>.|TRBJ1-1|TRBV27|.
TGTGCCAGCAGTTTTTACAGGGACACTGAAGCTTTCTTT
CASSFYRDTEAFF
>.|TRBJ1-2|TRBV18|TRBD1
TGTGCCAGCTCACCTATTGACAGGGATGGCTACACCTTC
CASSPIDRDGYTF
>.|TRBJ1-2|TRBV7-9|.
TGTGCCAGCAGCTTAGGATTACAGTTGGTCTTC
CASSLGLQLVF
>.|TRBJ2-5|TRBV11-2|.
TGTGCCAGCAGCTTAGGGGCTGGAGGGGAGACCCAGTACTTC
CASSLGAGGETQYF
>.|TRBJ2-5|TRBV2|TRBD2
TGTGCCAGCAGTGCCGTAGCGGGGGAGACCCAAGAGACCCAGTACTTC
CASSAVAGETQETQYF
>.|TRBJ2-5|TRBV9|TRBD2
TGTGCCAGCAGCGGGGGACTAGTCCAAGAGACCCAGTACTTC
CASSGGLVQETQYF
>.|TRBJ2-7|TRBV6-5|.
TGTGCCAGCAGTAGCTACAGGGATAACTACGAGCAGTACTTC
CASSSYRDNYEQYF
>.|TRBJ2-3|TRBV11-2|TRBD2
TGTGCCAGCAGCTTAGGACCGGGGGGAGGGATGGGGACAGATACGCAGTATTTT
CASSLGPGGGMGTDTQYF
>.|TRBJ2-7|TRBV11-3|.
TGTGCCAGCAGCTTAGATCGGATGACAAGCTCCTACGAGCAGTACTTC
CASSLDRMTSSYEQYF
>.|TRBJ1-2|TRBV4-3|.
TGCGCCAGCAGCCAAGACGGGGGGCGAGGCTACACCTTC
CASSQDGGRGYTF
>.|TRBJ1-6|TRBV7-9|.
TGTGCCAGCAGCCCTGCGGGGGGGCAGGATTCACCCCTCCACTTT
CASSPAGGQDSPLHF
>.|TRBJ2-5|TRBV9|TRBD2
TGTGCCAGCACCTCCGGGGCGGGAGTGCGGGAGACCCAGTACTTC
CASTSGAGVRETQYF
>.|TRBJ2-1|TRBV7-3|TRBD2
TGTGCCAGCAGCTTAACGCCGGGACTAGCGGGAGATAAGAATGAGCAGTTCTTC
CASSLTPGLAGDKNEQFF
>.|TRBJ2-1|TRBV4-1|.
TGCGCCAGCAGAACTATACAGGGCCATGAGCAGTTCTTC
CASRTIQGHEQFF
>.|TRBJ1-2|TRBV5-1|TRBD1
TGCGCCAGCAGCGATCCTACAGGGGGCTATGGCTACACCTTC
CASSDPTGGYGYTF
>.|TRBJ1-5|TRBV7-2|.
TGTGCCAGCAGCCACTCAGGGGAAGAAGATCAGCCCCAGCATTTT
CASSHSGEEDQPQHF
>once|TRBJ1-2|TRBV7-2|.
TGTGCCAGCAGCTCCGGACAGACAAACTATGGCTACACCTTC
CASSSGQTNYGYTF
>.|TRBJ2-5|TRBV7-9|TRBD1
TGTGCCAGCAGCTTAGTAGCAGGGGGCGGAGAGACCCAGTACTTC
CASSLVAGGGETQYF
>.|TRBJ2-7|TRBV6-5|.
TGTGCCAGCCGAAGGGGTTACGAGCAGTACTTC
CASRRGYEQYF
>.|TRBJ2-5|TRBV11-2|.
TGTGCCAGCAGCTTAGGGGCAGGACAAGAGACCCAGTACTTC
CASSLGAGQETQYF
>.|TRBJ1-1|TRBV6-5|.
TGTGCCAGCAGTCCAGGGGCCGCTAGTCCTGAAGCTTTCTTT
CASSPGAASPEAFF
>.|TRBJ1-4|TRBV4-1|.
TGCGCCAGCAGCCAGCGGGGGCTGAGTGAAAAACTGTTTTTT
CASSQRGLSEKLFF
>.|TRBJ1-1|TRBV7-8|TRBD1
TGTGCCAGCAGCCCCGGGACAGGTCTGTCTGAAGCTTTCTTT
CASSPGTGLSEAFF
>.|TRBJ2-7|TRBV20-1|.
TGCAGTGCCAACATATACGAGCAGTACTTC
CSANIYEQYF
>.|TRBJ2-2|TRBV6-5|.
TGTGCCAGCAGTTACTCTTCTAGCGCGTACACCGGGGAGCTGTTTTTT
CASSYSSSAYTGELFF
>.|TRBJ1-3|TRBV27|.
TGTGCCAGCAGTTCTTTACAGGGTTCTGGAAACACCATATATTTT
CASSSLQGSGNTIYF
>.|TRBJ2-7|TRBV4-3|.
TGCGCCAGCAGCCACCAAGGAGGGTACGAGCAGTACTTC
CASSHQGGYEQYF
>.|TRBJ1-4|TRBV7-9|.
TGTGCCAGCAGCTTACCGGGAAGTCCCGAAAAACTGTTTTTT
CASSLPGSPEKLFF